This entry lists 16 T cell receptor beta chains sequenced from one sample in a study of a mutant IDH1 vaccine in newly diagnosed glioma. Produced via immunoSEQ multiplex PCR; TCRdb's table is partial and in-frame only. The sample holds roughly 84,000 clones, around 80% seen once. The time point was: baseline, week 1 (first vaccination visit). Sample treatment: pre-vaccination baseline after standard-of-care therapy. The starting material was PBMCs, obtained from a glioma patient treated with radiotherapy, temozolomide or both. These receptors originate from a man in his forties with glioma. Some clones in this sample may be carry-over from other donors' samples.

V usage is TRBV7-8 and J usage is TRBJ1-5, with no clear D. This CDR3 has 15 amino acids. V lost 2 bases and J lost 5, with 13 bases in between. Germline V gene lookup returns CDR1 SGHVS and CDR2 FQNEAQ. CDR3 bases: TGTGCCAGCAGCTTAATGGAAGGGCAGCATCAGCCCCAGCATTTT. Encoded protein: CASSLMEGQHQPQHF.

The genes are TRBV19 and TRBJ1-3; D call uncertain. The length of the CDR3 is 14 residues. The V and J ends lost 3 bases and 1 base respectively, with 7 bases between them. In germline, CDR1 is LNHDA, CDR2 SQIVND (reference sequence). The CDR3: CASSISGSGNTIYF. The CDR3 DNA reads TGTGCCAGTAGTATTTCCGGGTCTGGAAACACCATATATTTT.

V usage is TRBV5-6 and J usage is TRBJ2-5; tentatively, D is TRBD2 (6 bases). The V gene's germline CDR1 is SGHDT and CDR2 YYEEEE. The CDR3 consists of 17 residues. V dropped 2 bases and J dropped 1 base, with 18 bases sitting between them. DNA for the CDR3: TGTGCCAGCAGCTTAGAGTATGAGGGACTCTTCCAAGAGACCCAGTACTTC. This codes for CASSLEYEGLFQETQYF.

This rearrangement joins TRBV5-1 to TRBJ2-6; 7 nucleotides line up with TRBD1. With V trimmed by 3 bases and J by 1 base, 4 bases remained unmatched. Germline V gene lookup returns CDR1 SGHRS and CDR2 YFSETQ. The CDR3 length is 16 residues. DNA of the CDR3: TGCGCCAGCAGCTCAACAGGGGTTTCTGGGGCCAACGTCCTGACTTTC. Encoded protein: CASSSTGVSGANVLTF.

The chain has TRBV6-1 and TRBJ1-5, with a weak D call TRBD1 (6 bases). CDR3 length equals 15 residues. CDR1 and CDR2 from the germline V gene are MNHNS and SASEGT. With 3 bases removed from V and 0 bases from J, the gap between germline ends came to 9 bases. The CDR3 region is CASSEEGGSNQPQHF. DNA for the CDR3: TGTGCCAGCAGTGAGGAAGGGGGTAGCAATCAGCCCCAGCATTTT.

Turning to this clone: A read error may produce the germline difference seen at one junction end. The rearrangement links TRBV25-1 to TRBJ1-6; D unclear. Looked up from germline, CDR1 is MGHDK and CDR2 is SYGVNS. The CDR3 length is 14 residues. In DNA, the CDR3 is TGTGCCAGCGCTTGGACCTCCGATAATTCACCCCTCCACTTT. Translation gives CASAWTSDNSPLHF.

This rearrangement joins TRBV2 to TRBJ2-5; the match to TRBD1 covers 8 bases. The J segment lost 1 base and the V segment lost 6 bases, leaving 7 bases of the junction unmatched. Germline V gene lookup returns CDR1 SNHLY and CDR2 FYNNEI. CDR3 size: 15 residues. In nucleotides, the CDR3 is TGTGCCAGCAGGAGGACAGGGAAGCCCCAAGAGACCCAGTACTTC. It yields the protein CASRRTGKPQETQYF.

This clone rates as large. The chain has TRBV10-2 and TRBJ2-6, with D unclear. V was trimmed by 2 bases and J by 2 bases, leaving 10 bases between them. Looked up from germline, CDR1 is WSHSY and CDR2 is SAAADI. The CDR3 length is 16 residues. DNA for the CDR3: TGCGCCAGCAGTGAGGGTTATCTGGCTGGGGCCAACGTCCTGACTTTC. Protein sequence: CASSEGYLAGANVLTF.

The chain links TRBV5-6 to TRBJ2-7; perhaps D is TRBD1 or TRBD2 (5 bases each). The CDR3 spans 15 residues. The germline V gene has CDR1 SGHDT and CDR2 YYEEEE. Trimming took 0 bases from V and 3 from J, leaving 13 bases between them. The CDR3 DNA reads as TGTGCCAGCAGCTTGGCAGCAGGGAGTGTCTACGAGCAGTACTTC. This codes for CASSLAAGSVYEQYF.

The V call is TRBV6-1, the J call TRBJ1-6, with 7 positions matching TRBD1. The CDR3 totals 15 residues. Germline trimming cut 7 bases from V and 3 bases from J; bases unmatched to any gene: 6. From germline, CDR1 is MNHNS and CDR2 SASEGT. CDR3 coding DNA: TGTGCCAGCAAGTACGGACAGGACTATAATTCACCCCTCCACTTT. It is translated as CASKYGQDYNSPLHF.

The rearrangement uses TRBV25-1 and TRBJ1-2, with D maybe TRBD1 (6 bases). Looked up from germline, CDR1 is MGHDK and CDR2 is SYGVNS. V was shortened by 4 bases and J by 4 bases, with 16 bases between the two germline ends. CDR3 length equals 15 residues. The DNA for the CDR3 is TGTGCCAGCAGTGCCCAAGGGGGTGGAACCTATGGCTACACCTTC. It translates to CASSAQGGGTYGYTF.

A word on this clone: The junction does not match germline at one end; this may be a read error. The chain employs TRBV7-6 and TRBJ1-1; 10 bases are a match to TRBD1. The CDR3 runs to 16 residues. Germline assignment: CDR1 SGHVS and CDR2 FNYEAQ. The DNA for the CDR3 is TGTGCCAGCAGCTTAGGGGGACAGGGGTTGAACAGTGAAGCTTTCTTT. Translation gives CASSLGGQGLNSEAFF.

The V and J genes are TRBV27 and TRBJ1-2, with a possible D match to TRBD1 (6 bases). V shed 11 bases and J shed 2 bases, with 24 bases lying between them. This CDR3 region has 16 residues. Germline V gene lookup returns CDR1 MNHEY and CDR2 SMNVEV (reference sequence). The CDR3 nucleotides read TGTGCCTTACCGGGCCAAGAGGGGGAACACAACTATGGCTACACCTTC. It specifies CALPGQEGEHNYGYTF.

This clone was detected a few times. CDR3 sequence reads: CASSIDGGTGYSPLHF. The CDR3 DNA sequence: TGTGCCAGTAGTATAGATGGCGGTACGGGTTATTCACCCCTCCACTTT. The chain uses TRBV19 and TRBJ1-6; D ambiguous. The CDR3 is 16 residues long. Germline assignment: CDR1 LNHDA and CDR2 SQIVND (reference sequence). Trimming left V 0 bases short and J 8 bases short, with 14 bases between.

The chain joins TRBV19 to TRBJ2-1; D perhaps matches TRBD1 (6 bases). V dropped 6 bases and J dropped 4 bases, with 10 bases sitting between them. The germline gives CDR1 LNHDA, CDR2 SQIVND (reference sequence). This CDR3 comprises 13 residues. DNA of the CDR3: TGTGCCAGTAGCGGACAGTTATACAATGAGCAGTTCTTC. Amino acid sequence: CASSGQLYNEQFF.

This clone was counted ten times or more. V is TRBV4-2 and J is TRBJ1-1; D remains unclear. Trimming cost V 7 bases and J 1 base, with 13 bases left between them. The CDR3 runs to 14 residues. CDR1 and CDR2 from the germline V gene are LGHNA and YNFKEQ. In DNA, the CDR3 is TGTGCCAGCATCGACGTGACGAGGAACACTGAAGCTTTCTTT. This gives the protein CASIDVTRNTEAFF.